What follows is one T cell receptor beta chain and its context. Its antigen remains undetermined. The input lacks base qualities; no much larger clone sits a single base away. Participants in the prospective study were aged about 18 to 95 years, lived in under 30 United States geographic areas, and enrolled through a virtual design. To assign participants to cohorts, the prospective study relied on clinical history that participants themselves reported in a screening survey and a study questionnaire. Each participant in the prospective study had whole blood, serum and a nasopharyngeal or oropharyngeal swab collected by mobile phlebotomists. Additional blood draws and questionnaires over an approximately two-month period could optionally be provided by prospective study participants. Blood samples from the prospective study were shipped frozen or at room temperature prior to DNA extraction. CDR1 and CDR2, per the germline V gene, are SGHTA and FQGNSA. From V the trimming removes 3 bases and from J it removes 4 bases, while the gene matches leave 8 bases of the junction unaccounted for. The CDR3 numbers 15 residues from cysteine through phenylalanine. The retained sequence is limited to the CDR3, 45 bases, with the frame set at the first base.

TCRbeta CDR3 regions were amplified from genomic DNA using the immunoSEQ Assay, a bias-controlled multiplex PCR. Per the authors' processing: Within the assay, amplification of reference gene primers was used to estimate how many nucleated cells each sample contained. To quantify the absolute abundance of each unique TCRbeta CDR3 rearrangement, sequence reads were collapsed and filtered. For each sample, productive Simpson clonality was calculated by taking the square root of Simpson's diversity index across productive rearrangements. The source is immuneACCESS, and TCRdb retained only in-frame sequences with V and J called. Part of the clones is not carried over; for the studies checked, unresolved V genes explain less than half of this, and the remainder is unexplained. V and J calls and clone size come straight from that table; D and trimming were deduced from the DNA. In this sample the table shows roughly 250,000 clones, about 86% of which occur a single time. The ten biggest clones cover approximately 3.5% of the sample.

The data originate from a study of blood T cell repertoires in COVID-19 (TCRdb year 2020). With regard to the full study: Collaborator samples came from the United States, Italy and Spain and covered acute and convalescent phases of COVID-19. The prospective study material was composed of cDNA or gDNA derived from T cells, B-cell-depleted T cells, or PBMCs. Subjects who had been exposed to COVID-19, were actively infected with it, or had recovered from it provided the deeply sampled blood TCRbeta repertoires that made up the dataset. The repertoires were released in a freely available public database intended as a resource for research on the immune response to SARS-CoV-2. Samples were obtained from the ongoing ImmuneRACE study (first 160 participants) and from 1,254 subjects provided by 6 global collaborators. Sample metadata almost always included a de-identified subject ID, COVID-19 status, age in years and sex. Where available, HLA class I and class II types were taken from metadata supplied by the sample provider and were not determined by assay-based typing.

The full study reports these points: The quantity of clinical and demographic metadata differed by source and by participant and was supplied without curation.

The origin of this receptor is a woman aged 40 to 55 with acute COVID-19. Specimen: PBMCs or T cells enriched from blood (not recorded which). The sequence links TRBV7-2 to TRBJ2-5, with 7 bases matching TRBD2. The CDR3 region reads CASSFDGRHGETQYF. Read as DNA, the sequence is TGTGCCAGCAGCTTCGACGGGAGGCATGGAGAGACCCAGTACTTC.